Sequencing of this T cell receptor (beta chain) was carried out in a study of blood T cells in healthy people across ages. Notes on the study in general: Roughly linearly, TCR beta diversity per million T cells fell as age increased.

This clonotype appeared a few times. Its antigen is undetermined. The authors ran a second PCR of about 6 to 11 cycles using a sample-barcoded 5' primer and a J-beta primer mix. TCRdb redid the calling of the 5' RACE reads with MiXCR, one entry per CDR3 protein. The profile shows about 650,000 distinct CDR3 sequences, approximately 31% of them singletons. The CDR3 covers 15 residues. Germline V CDR1 and CDR2: LGHDT, YNNKEL (reference sequence). With 0 bases removed from V and 2 bases from J, the gap between germline ends came to 10 bases. The chain recombines TRBV3-1 with TRBJ1-2, with D tentatively TRBD1 (6 bases). Sequencing used blood. The TCR was taken from a woman of 80 years or more in good health. DNA of the CDR3: TGTGCCAGCAGCCAAGAAGGGGGAATCAACTATGGCTACACCTTC. It is translated as CASSQEGGINYGYTF.